The rows below give T cell receptor beta chains drawn from one sample of a study of blood T cell repertoires in COVID-19. Sequencing used immunoSEQ multiplex PCR; TCRdb keeps in-frame clones, though not all of them. The profile shows approximately 200,000 clones, roughly 87% of them singletons. The source material was PBMCs or T cells enriched from blood (not recorded which). The source of these receptors is a man aged 30 to 39 in a cohort exposed to, infected with or recovered from COVID-19 (not recorded which). Each CDR3 is given with its conserved first and last residue. Each record gives: V gene, clone size, D gene, J gene, CDR3 DNA, CDR3 protein. The D gene is left open where the match is weak. Size values are once, few and many counts, or a class for expanded clones, and some rows have none.

v_gene: TRBV24-1
abundance: .
d_gene: .
j_gene: TRBJ1-2
CDR3nt: TGTGCCACCAGTGACCCCTCAGGGGATGGCTACACCTTC
CDR3aa: CATSDPSGDGYTF

v_gene: TRBV28
abundance: .
d_gene: TRBD1
j_gene: TRBJ1-2
CDR3nt: TGTGCCAGCAAGACAGGGGTTCGTAGTAGCTACACCTTC
CDR3aa: CASKTGVRSSYTF

v_gene: TRBV24-1
abundance: .
d_gene: TRBD2
j_gene: TRBJ2-1
CDR3nt: TGTGCCACCAGTACTAGCGGGAGGGGGAATGAGCAGTTCTTC
CDR3aa: CATSTSGRGNEQFF

v_gene: TRBV15
abundance: .
d_gene: .
j_gene: TRBJ1-1
CDR3nt: TGTGCCACCACCCGTGACCGGGTTAGCCCTGAAGCTTTCTTT
CDR3aa: CATTRDRVSPEAFF

v_gene: TRBV7-2
abundance: .
d_gene: TRBD1
j_gene: TRBJ2-7
CDR3nt: TGTGCCAGCAGCGTTTGGGACAGAGACTCCTACGAGCAGTACTTC
CDR3aa: CASSVWDRDSYEQYF

v_gene: TRBV5-1
abundance: .
d_gene: .
j_gene: TRBJ2-7
CDR3nt: TGCGCCAGCAGCTCCGGTAGCGGCCGTCCCTACGAGCAGTACTTC
CDR3aa: CASSSGSGRPYEQYF

v_gene: TRBV4-1
abundance: .
d_gene: .
j_gene: TRBJ2-1
CDR3nt: TGCGCCAGCAGCCTCGGAGGACTATCCTACAATGAGCAGTTCTTC
CDR3aa: CASSLGGLSYNEQFF

v_gene: TRBV7-2
abundance: .
d_gene: TRBD2
j_gene: TRBJ2-2
CDR3nt: TGTGCCAGCAGCTCAACTAGCGGGAGGTATCCCGGGGAGCTGTTTTTT
CDR3aa: CASSSTSGRYPGELFF

v_gene: TRBV19
abundance: .
d_gene: .
j_gene: TRBJ2-1
CDR3nt: TGTGCCAGTAGTATAGGCTTGCCTATCAATGAGCAGTTCTTC
CDR3aa: CASSIGLPINEQFF

v_gene: TRBV7-8
abundance: once
d_gene: .
j_gene: TRBJ2-7
CDR3nt: TGTGCCAGCAGCCCAGCCGAGGCCTTCTACGAGCAGTACTTC
CDR3aa: CASSPAEAFYEQYF

v_gene: TRBV4-2
abundance: .
d_gene: .
j_gene: TRBJ2-1
CDR3nt: TGTGCCAGCAGCCAACTACGGGAGACTGAGCAGTTCTTC
CDR3aa: CASSQLRETEQFF

v_gene: TRBV27
abundance: .
d_gene: TRBD2
j_gene: TRBJ2-1
CDR3nt: TGTGCCAGCAGAGCGACTAGCGGGGGATCGACCTACAATGAGCAGTTCTTC
CDR3aa: CASRATSGGSTYNEQFF

v_gene: TRBV14
abundance: .
d_gene: .
j_gene: TRBJ2-7
CDR3nt: TGTGCCAGCAGCCAAGTTCGCGGGGCACAATCCTACGAGCAGTACTTC
CDR3aa: CASSQVRGAQSYEQYF

v_gene: TRBV6-5
abundance: .
d_gene: TRBD1
j_gene: TRBJ2-7
CDR3nt: TGTGCCAGCAGGGGCCGGGACAGCTCCTACGAGCAGTACTTC
CDR3aa: CASRGRDSSYEQYF

v_gene: TRBV4-1
abundance: .
d_gene: .
j_gene: TRBJ1-5
CDR3nt: TGCGCCAGCAGCCAGATAGGGAGGCAGAGCAATCAGCCCCAGCATTTT
CDR3aa: CASSQIGRQSNQPQHF

v_gene: TRBV3-1/TRBV3-2
abundance: .
d_gene: TRBD1
j_gene: TRBJ1-1
CDR3nt: TGTGCCAGCAGCCAGTACAGGGGACAGAACACTGAAGCTTTCTTT
CDR3aa: CASSQYRGQNTEAFF

v_gene: TRBV7-9
abundance: .
d_gene: .
j_gene: TRBJ2-2
CDR3nt: TGTGCCAGCAGATTGGAAGCGGACCCCGGGGAGCTGTTTTTT
CDR3aa: CASRLEADPGELFF

v_gene: TRBV7-9
abundance: .
d_gene: TRBD1
j_gene: TRBJ1-5
CDR3nt: TGTGCCAGCAGCCCAGGGACAGGGATCAATCAGCCCCAGCATTTT
CDR3aa: CASSPGTGINQPQHF

v_gene: TRBV5-1
abundance: .
d_gene: .
j_gene: TRBJ2-5
CDR3nt: TGCGCCAGCAGCTTTTATAGCGAACACCAAGAGACCCAGTACTTC
CDR3aa: CASSFYSEHQETQYF

v_gene: TRBV19
abundance: .
d_gene: .
j_gene: TRBJ1-2
CDR3nt: TGTGCCAGTAGCCTTAGGACAGAATATGGCTACACCTTC
CDR3aa: CASSLRTEYGYTF

v_gene: TRBV6-1
abundance: once
d_gene: TRBD1
j_gene: TRBJ2-3
CDR3nt: TGTGCCAGCAGTGTTGGAGGTGGGACAGGACGCACAGATACGCAGTATTTT
CDR3aa: CASSVGGGTGRTDTQYF

v_gene: TRBV28
abundance: .
d_gene: TRBD2
j_gene: TRBJ2-1
CDR3nt: TGTGCCACCACGCTATTGGGAGCGGGATACAATGAGCAGTTCTTC
CDR3aa: CATTLLGAGYNEQFF

v_gene: TRBV21-1
abundance: once
d_gene: .
j_gene: TRBJ2-4
CDR3nt: TGTGCCAGCAGCACGGGACAGCCAGAGTACTTC
CDR3aa: CASSTGQPEYF

v_gene: TRBV27
abundance: .
d_gene: .
j_gene: TRBJ2-5
CDR3nt: TGTGCCAGCAGACACATCATGGGGGAGGCGACCCAGTACTTC
CDR3aa: CASRHIMGEATQYF

v_gene: TRBV6-2/TRBV6-3
abundance: .
d_gene: TRBD1
j_gene: TRBJ2-7
CDR3nt: TGTGCCAGCAGTTTGACAGGGTCCCAGGTTTCCTCCTACGAGCAGTACTTC
CDR3aa: CASSLTGSQVSSYEQYF